Following are 10 T cell receptor beta chains from one sample sequenced in a study of regulatory T cells in long-lasting Graves disease. Time point: newly diagnosed GD, antithyroid drugs for less than 3 months. There was RNA extracted from PBMCs, and the TCR library was made from it. Arm-PCR with iRepertoire HTBI primers amplified the CDR3 regions for these TCR beta libraries. One entry per CDR3 protein, called by TCRdb with MiXCR from the multiplex PCR reads. The sample carries around 320,000 distinct CDR3 sequences, over 15% recorded once. A further study also used this sample, focusing on T cells in Graves' hyperthyroidism and ophthalmopathy.

This specimen consisted of peripheral blood mononuclear cells (PBMCs), obtained at new diagnosis, from a patient treated with antithyroid drugs. The receptors derive from a man in his forties with Graves disease.

The chain joins TRBV28 to TRBJ1-5, with D hard to call. Trimming removed 3 bases from V and 2 bases from J, with 23 bases in between. The CDR3 consists of 19 residues. Germline values: CDR1 MDHEN, CDR2 SYDVKM. The CDR3 bases are TGTGCCAGCAGTTTGAGCGGGAACTACGATCCAAGGGGCAATCAGCCCCAGCATTTT. Protein product: CASSLSGNYDPRGNQPQHF.

The V gene is TRBV7-2, the J gene TRBJ2-7; no clear D gene. Trimming left V 3 bases short and J 7 bases short, with 10 bases between. This CDR3 is built from 12 residues. The V gene's germline CDR1 is SGHTA and CDR2 FQGNSA. CDR3 loop: CASSFSWSEQYF. CDR3 DNA sequence: TGTGCCAGCAGCTTTTCTTGGAGTGAGCAGTACTTC.

On this clonotype: A much larger clone is a single base away; this may be a read error. This chain connects TRBV18 to TRBJ2-2, with 7 nucleotides matching TRBD1. The CDR3 covers 16 residues. The V gene's germline CDR1 is KGHSH and CDR2 LQKENI. V lost 3 bases and J lost 0; bases outside the gene matches: 4. The CDR3 nucleotides read TGTGCCAGCTCACCGTGGGGGACAGCGAACACCGGGGAGCTGTTTTTT. It specifies CASSPWGTANTGELFF.

This clonotype was found many times. The rearrangement uses TRBV2 and TRBJ1-1; D is possibly TRBD1 (5 bases). V was trimmed by 2 bases and J by 5 bases, leaving 18 bases between them. The CDR3 contains 16 residues. The germline V gene has CDR1 SNHLY and CDR2 FYNNEI. The CDR3 loop reads CASSELGQGVGTEAFF. CDR3 bases: TGTGCCAGCAGTGAATTGGGGCAGGGAGTGGGAACTGAAGCTTTCTTT.

CDR3 nucleotide sequence: TGTGCCAGCAGTTACTCGAATAGCGCGTATGGCTACACCTTC. Translating it yields CASSYSNSAYGYTF. The chain carries TRBV6-5 and TRBJ1-2, with D unclear. This CDR3 is 14 amino acids long. V lost 0 bases, J lost 5 bases, and 10 bases lay in between. Germline assignment: CDR1 MNHEY and CDR2 SVGAGI.

In its sample, this clonotype was seen many times. The chain uses TRBV7-9 and TRBJ2-5; D assignment may be TRBD1 or TRBD2 (5 bases each). This CDR3 has 13 residues. Germline-derived CDR1 and CDR2 are SEHNR and FQNEAQ (reference sequence). With 2 bases removed from V and 5 bases from J, the gap between germline ends came to 9 bases. CDR3 DNA sequence: TGTGCCAGCAGCTTACTCGGGGCGGAGACCCAGTACTTC. This sequence encodes CASSLLGAETQYF.

This clonotype was picked up a small number of times. The rearrangement links TRBV19 to TRBJ2-1; 9 bases fit TRBD1. CDR1 LNHDA and CDR2 SQIVND come from the germline V gene (reference sequence). This CDR3 has 15 residues. Trimming cost V 6 bases and J 1 base; bases outside gene matches: 4. The chain's CDR3 is CASRPGTGSYNEQFF. Here the CDR3 DNA reads TGTGCCAGTAGACCCGGGACAGGGTCCTACAATGAGCAGTTCTTC.

The table lists this clonotype with many counts. J is TRBJ2-5 and V is TRBV18, with a possible D match to TRBD1 (6 bases). This CDR3 contains 15 residues. V shed 2 bases and J shed 4 bases, with 14 bases lying between them. Germline V gives CDR1 KGHSH, CDR2 LQKENI. The CDR3 DNA sequence: TGTGCCAGCTCACCAGGGCAGGGGTCCCGAGAGACCCAGTACTTC. This translates into CASSPGQGSRETQYF. Filled out from reference TRBV18 and TRBJ2-5, the complete variable domain reads NAGVMQNPRHLVRRRGQEARLRCSPMKGHSHVYWYRQLPEEGLKFMVYLQKENIIDESGMPKERFSAEFPKEGPSILRIQQVVRGDSAAYFCASSPGQGSRETQYFGPGTRLLVL.

This rearrangement joins TRBV29-1 to TRBJ1-4, with 9 bases lining up with TRBD1. Germline loops: CDR1 SQVTM, CDR2 ANQGSEA. The CDR3 has 15 residues. The J segment lost 0 bases and the V segment lost 6 bases, leaving 5 bases of the junction unmatched. CDR3 in DNA: TGCAGCGTCGCGGACAGGGGCTCAACTAATGAAAAACTGTTTTTT. Its protein product is CSVADRGSTNEKLFF.

The chain carries TRBV30 and TRBJ1-5; no clear D. This CDR3 is built from 19 residues. The V end lost 5 bases, the J end lost 0 bases, and 26 bases lay between the germline ends. Germline V gene lookup returns CDR1 GTSNPN and CDR2 SVGIG (reference sequence). Written as DNA, the CDR3 is TGTGCCTGGCATCATAAAATTAGAAGCCGGGATACTAGCAATCAGCCCCAGCATTTT. This translates into CAWHHKIRSRDTSNQPQHF.